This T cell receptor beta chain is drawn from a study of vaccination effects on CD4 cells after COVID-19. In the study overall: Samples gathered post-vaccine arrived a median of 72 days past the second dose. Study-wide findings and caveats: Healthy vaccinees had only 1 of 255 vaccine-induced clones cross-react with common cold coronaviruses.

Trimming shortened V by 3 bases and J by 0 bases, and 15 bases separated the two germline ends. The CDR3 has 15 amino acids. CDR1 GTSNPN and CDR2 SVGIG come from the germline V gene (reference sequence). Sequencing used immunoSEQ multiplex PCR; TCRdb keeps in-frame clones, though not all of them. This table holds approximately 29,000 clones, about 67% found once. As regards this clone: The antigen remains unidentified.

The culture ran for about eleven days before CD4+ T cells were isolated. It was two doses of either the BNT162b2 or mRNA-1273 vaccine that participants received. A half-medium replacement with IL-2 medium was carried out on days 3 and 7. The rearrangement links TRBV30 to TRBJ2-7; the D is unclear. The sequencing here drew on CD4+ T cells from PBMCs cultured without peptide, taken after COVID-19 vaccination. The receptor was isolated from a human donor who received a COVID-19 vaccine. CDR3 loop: CAWRAGPWGSYEQYF. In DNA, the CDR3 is TGTGCCTGGAGGGCCGGTCCCTGGGGCTCCTACGAGCAGTACTTC.